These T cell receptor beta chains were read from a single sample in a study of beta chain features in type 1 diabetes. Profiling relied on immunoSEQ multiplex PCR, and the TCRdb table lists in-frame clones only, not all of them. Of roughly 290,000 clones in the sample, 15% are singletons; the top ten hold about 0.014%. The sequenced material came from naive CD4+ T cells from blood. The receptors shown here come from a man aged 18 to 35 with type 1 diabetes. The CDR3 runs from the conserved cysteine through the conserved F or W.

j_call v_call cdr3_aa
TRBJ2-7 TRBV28 CASSVNKQGDYEQYF
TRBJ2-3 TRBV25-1 CASSYRELTDTQYF
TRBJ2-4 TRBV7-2 CASSFRLAGAYIAKNIQYF
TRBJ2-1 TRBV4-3 CASSQDRSGEQFF
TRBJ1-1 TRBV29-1 CSVYAPMRNTEAFF
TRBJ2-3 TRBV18 CASSHGADTQYF
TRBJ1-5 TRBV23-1 CASRGQGNQPQHF
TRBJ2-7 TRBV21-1 CASSGTIYEQYF
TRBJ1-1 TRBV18 CASSPPTGGNTEAFF
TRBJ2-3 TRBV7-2 CASSLMSAGGPTDTQYF
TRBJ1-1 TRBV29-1 CSVQSGQGRTEAFF
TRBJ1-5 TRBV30 CAWSAAQGQPQHF
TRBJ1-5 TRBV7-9 CASSPRRDQPQHF
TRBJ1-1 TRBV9 CASSVGPGRSTTEAFF
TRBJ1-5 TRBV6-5 CASRRLAGQGQPQHF
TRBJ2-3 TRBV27 CASSLQGGTDTQYF
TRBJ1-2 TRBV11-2 CASSHPQGGLANGYTF
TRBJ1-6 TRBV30 CAWRIGQGYNSPLHF
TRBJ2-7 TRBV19 CASSTGYEQYF
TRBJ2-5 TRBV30 CAWSGQTQYF
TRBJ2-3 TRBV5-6 CASSPTITDTQYF
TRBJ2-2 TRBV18 CASSPGLARAGELFF
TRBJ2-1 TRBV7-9 CASKHVGSADHNEQFF
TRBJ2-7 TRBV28 CASSFTFRTSGRYEQYF